Presented here are 32 T cell receptor beta chains from one specimen sequenced in a study of memory CD4+ T cells and cytomegalovirus serostatus. Single viable CD3+CD4+CD8-CD45RO+ cells were sorted as the memory CD4+ T cells. Profiling relied on immunoSEQ multiplex PCR, and the TCRdb table lists in-frame clones only, not all of them. Counted here are about 57,000 clones, over 75% occurring once; the ten biggest clones make up about 0.8%. Sequenced input: memory CD4+ T cells from blood. These receptors were obtained from an adult in good health and CMV-seronegative.

This clone was seen only a few times. J is TRBJ2-3 and V is TRBV4-2; 8 bases fit TRBD2. J lost 3 bases, V lost 0 bases, and 2 bases had no gene match. Germline CDR1 reads LGHNA; CDR2 reads YNFKEQ. This CDR3 has 15 amino acids. DNA for the CDR3: TGTGCCAGCAGCCAAGAAGCGGGGGCTACAGATACGCAGTATTTT. It codes for CASSQEAGATDTQYF.

Written as DNA, the CDR3 is TGCAGTGCTAGGTCGCAAAACATTCAGTACTTC. Translating it yields CSARSQNIQYF. The rearrangement links TRBV20-1 to TRBJ2-4, with unresolved D. V was cut by 3 bases and J by 5 bases, with 5 bases left in between. CDR3 size: 11 residues. Germline V gene data show CDR1 as DFQATT and CDR2 as SNEGSKA (reference sequence).

V and J are TRBV7-2 and TRBJ2-3; unclear D gene. The germline V and J ends were trimmed by 2 bases and 4 bases, with 10 bases remaining between them. The CDR3 runs 14 residues. Germline lookup yields CDR1 SGHTA and CDR2 FQGNSA. The CDR3 reads CASSLRAGPDTQYF. The CDR3 DNA is TGTGCCAGCAGCTTACGGGCCGGCCCAGATACGCAGTATTTT.

The chain links TRBV10-3 to TRBJ2-3; TRBD2 matches at 10 bases. The CDR3 totals 13 residues. Germline loops: CDR1 ENHRY, CDR2 SYGVKD. J was trimmed by 1 base and V by 11 bases; bases with no gene match: 3. CDR3 protein: CAGGTSGTDTQYF. The CDR3 nucleotides read TGTGCCGGAGGGACTAGCGGCACAGATACGCAGTATTTT.

This clone has just a few counts. The chain joins TRBV9 to TRBJ1-5; 9 bases are shared with TRBD1. Trimming at V came to 4 bases and at J to 1 base, leaving 3 bases not matched to a gene. Looked up from germline, CDR1 is SGDLS and CDR2 is YYNGEE. The CDR3 is 15 residues long. CDR3 amino acids: CASSHGQGSNQPQHF. The CDR3 region has the DNA TGTGCCAGCAGCCACGGACAGGGGAGCAATCAGCCCCAGCATTTT. Full variable domain (rest looked up from reference TRBV9 and TRBJ1-5): DSGVTQTPKHLITATGQRVTLRCSPRSGDLSVYWYQQSLDQGLQFLIQYYNGEERAKGNILERFSAQQFPDLHSELNLSSLELGDSALYFCASSHGQGSNQPQHFGDGTRLSIL.

The chain uses TRBV29-1 and TRBJ2-5, with 10 nucleotides matching TRBD1. The germline V gene has CDR1 SQVTM and CDR2 ANQGSEA. This CDR3 has 11 residues. V lost 8 bases to trimming and J lost 6 bases; unmatched junction nucleotides: 3. The CDR3 sequence is CSLGQGQTQYF. The CDR3 bases are TGCAGCTTGGGACAGGGGCAGACCCAGTACTTC.

DNA for the CDR3: TGTGCCAGCAGTGAATTCACAGGTCGGGCCACCGGGGAGCTGTTTTTT. Translating gives CASSEFTGRATGELFF. This sequence joins TRBV25-1 and TRBJ2-2, with a possible D match to TRBD1 (5 bases). Germline V lookup: CDR1 MGHDK, CDR2 SYGVNS. CDR3 length equals 16 residues. Trimming stripped 1 base from V and 4 bases from J, with 13 bases between.

The chain couples TRBV4-1 to TRBJ1-1; no reliable D call. Germline CDR1 and CDR2: MGHRA and YSYEKL. Between the trimmed V and J ends, which lost 1 base and 6 bases, there was a span of 12 bases. The CDR3 is 14 amino acids. The CDR3 reads CASSQGFTPAEAFF. The CDR3 bases are TGCGCCAGCAGCCAAGGATTTACTCCCGCTGAAGCTTTCTTT.

This clone has just a few counts. The chain carries TRBV7-7 and TRBJ2-5; 15 bases agree with TRBD2. V shed 4 bases, J shed 0 bases, and the junction held 9 bases outside the gene matches. The V gene's germline CDR1 is SSHAT and CDR2 FNYEAQ (reference sequence). There are 19 residues in the CDR3. CDR3 bases: TGTGCCAGCAGCTCAGGACTAGCGGGAGGGAAAAGGAACCAAGAGACCCAGTACTTC. Translating gives CASSSGLAGGKRNQETQYF.

This clone was seen a handful of times. The chain couples TRBV5-8 to TRBJ1-1; D possibly corresponds to TRBD1 (5 bases). Germline CDR1 SGHTS, CDR2 YDEGEE. Trimming left V 4 bases short and J 12 bases short, with 16 bases between. The CDR3 is 12 residues long. CDR3 nucleotides: TGTGCCAGCAGCCCCTTACTGCGGGGGACTTTCTTT. Translated: CASSPLLRGTFF. The whole variable domain, filled in from reference TRBV5-8 and TRBJ1-1, reads EAGVTQSPTHLIKTRGQQATLRCSPISGHTSVYWYQQALGLGLQFLLWYDEGEERNRGNFPPRFSGRQFPNYSSELNVNALELEDSALYLCASSPLLRGTFFGQGTRLTVV.

CDR3: CASTLQGNYGYTF. CDR3 nucleotides: TGTGCCAGCACTCTACAGGGCAACTATGGCTACACCTTC. The V gene is TRBV2, the J gene TRBJ1-2, with a weak D call TRBD1 (6 bases). Germline CDR1 and CDR2: SNHLY and FYNNEI. V dropped 7 bases and J dropped 2 bases, with 11 bases sitting between them. The CDR3 covers 13 residues. The full variable domain, with the rest looked up from reference TRBV2 and TRBJ1-2, is EPEVTQTPSHQVTQMGQEVILRCVPISNHLYFYWYRQILGQKVEFLVSFYNNEISEKSEIFDDQFSVERPDGSNFTLKIRSTKLEDSAMYFCASTLQGNYGYTFGSGTRLTVV.

The genes are TRBV2 and TRBJ1-1; 9 bases map to TRBD1. The germline V gene encodes CDR1 SNHLY and CDR2 FYNNEI. V dropped 5 bases and J dropped 0; count of bases not matched to a gene: 7. The length of the CDR3 is 16 residues. The CDR3 spells CASSQGGTGLNTEAFF. The CDR3 nucleotides are TGTGCCAGCAGTCAGGGCGGGACAGGGTTGAACACTGAAGCTTTCTTT.

The rearrangement uses TRBV5-1 and TRBJ1-1; D unclear. V lost 0 bases, J lost 1 base, and 4 bases lay in between. This CDR3 has 13 amino acids. CDR1 and CDR2 from the germline V gene are SGHRS and YFSETQ. The CDR3 here is CASSLGPNTEAFF. The CDR3 bases are TGCGCCAGCAGCTTGGGTCCGAACACTGAAGCTTTCTTT.

The rearrangement uses TRBV6-6 and TRBJ2-7; 8 bases are a match to TRBD2. This CDR3 comprises 15 residues. Losses at the gene ends were 3 bases for V and 1 base for J; bases not matched to a gene: 5. Germline values: CDR1 MNHNY, CDR2 SVGAGI (reference sequence). The DNA of the CDR3 is TGTGCCAGCAGTTATGAGCGGGGGAATTCCTACGAGCAGTACTTC. Translating it yields CASSYERGNSYEQYF.

J is TRBJ1-1 and V is TRBV6-4; D is undetermined. The CDR3 totals 13 residues. The V end lost 5 bases, the J end lost 4 bases, and 11 bases lay between the germline ends. Germline values: CDR1 MRHNA, CDR2 SNTAGT. CDR3 region: CASSREESTEAFF. Written as DNA, the CDR3 is TGTGCCAGCAGTAGAGAGGAGAGCACTGAAGCTTTCTTT.

This clone was counted a single time. The V gene is TRBV5-1, the J gene TRBJ2-5; D perhaps matches TRBD1 (7 bases). The length of the CDR3 is 19 residues. Germline V CDR1 and CDR2: SGHRS, YFSETQ. V dropped 4 bases and J dropped 2 bases, with 27 bases sitting between them. The CDR3 DNA reads as TGCGCCAGCAGCCTACCCGGGACAGATAAAGGAGGGCCGCAAGAGACCCAGTACTTC. This sequence encodes CASSLPGTDKGGPQETQYF.

The genes are TRBV18 and TRBJ1-4; D is unresolved. Trimming removed 3 bases at V and 3 bases at J, with 14 bases between. Germline V gives CDR1 KGHSH, CDR2 LQKENI. This CDR3 has 16 residues. CDR3 region: CASSPSFTKSNEKLFF. CDR3 DNA sequence: TGTGCCAGCTCACCCTCGTTTACCAAGTCTAATGAAAAACTGTTTTTT.

The J gene is TRBJ2-2, the V gene TRBV5-1, with D perhaps TRBD2 (6 bases). The CDR3 is made up of 17 amino acids. Trimming cost V 1 base and J 3 bases, with 16 bases left between them. CDR1 is SGHRS and CDR2 is YFSETQ in the germline V gene. The CDR3 protein is CASSLFPPGADTGELFF. The DNA of the CDR3 is TGCGCCAGCAGCTTGTTTCCCCCGGGAGCGGACACCGGGGAGCTGTTTTTT.

The chain is built from TRBV2 and TRBJ1-4, with D possibly being TRBD1 (6 bases). The CDR3 spans 15 residues. Germline V gene lookup returns CDR1 SNHLY and CDR2 FYNNEI. V was clipped by 1 base and J by 7 bases, with 13 bases between them. The CDR3 loop reads CASSEGGGRSEKLFF. The CDR3, as DNA: TGTGCCAGCAGTGAAGGTGGGGGGCGAAGTGAAAAACTGTTTTTT. Combining the CDR3 with reference TRBV2 and TRBJ1-4 gives the whole variable domain EPEVTQTPSHQVTQMGQEVILRCVPISNHLYFYWYRQILGQKVEFLVSFYNNEISEKSEIFDDQFSVERPDGSNFTLKIRSTKLEDSAMYFCASSEGGGRSEKLFFGSGTQLSVL.

The rearrangement uses TRBV5-6 and TRBJ1-5; no reliable D call. V lost 2 bases to trimming and J lost 0 bases, with 0 bases between them. This CDR3 comprises 12 residues. Germline V gene sequence: CDR1 SGHDT, CDR2 YYEEEE. In DNA form, the CDR3 reads TGTGCCAGCAGCTTTAGCAATCAGCCCCAGCATTTT. Residues: CASSFSNQPQHF.

The rearrangement uses TRBV7-2 and TRBJ1-5; a weak D match, TRBD1 (5 bases). The CDR3 consists of 16 residues. V was cut by 7 bases and J by 6 bases, with 22 bases left in between. CDR1 is SGHTA and CDR2 is FQGNSA in the germline V gene. CDR3 residues: CASTNQGPLTGQPQHF. The CDR3 nucleotides read TGTGCCAGCACGAATCAGGGACCCTTGACGGGTCAGCCCCAGCATTTT.

The V gene is TRBV6-5, the J gene TRBJ1-2; weak D call: TRBD1 (5 bases). This CDR3 spans 14 amino acids. CDR1 and CDR2 from the germline V gene are MNHEY and SVGAGI. V lost 5 bases and J lost 4, with 14 bases in between. The CDR3 here is CASSTGTFFYGYTF. For the CDR3, the DNA is TGTGCCAGCAGTACCGGGACGTTCTTCTATGGCTACACCTTC.

The J gene is TRBJ1-5, the V gene TRBV6-1, with D maybe TRBD1 (5 bases). V lost 3 bases and J 5 bases, leaving 11 bases between the germline ends. The CDR3 is made up of 14 amino acids. Per germline, CDR1 MNHNS and CDR2 SASEGT. CDR3 amino acids: CASSDVQGYQPQHF. The CDR3 DNA is TGTGCCAGCAGTGATGTTCAGGGTTATCAGCCCCAGCATTTT.

V and J are TRBV2 and TRBJ2-2; 7 bases align to TRBD1. J gave up 4 bases and V 6 bases, and 5 bases lay outside the gene matches. Germline CDR1 and CDR2: SNHLY and FYNNEI. This CDR3 region has 14 residues. The CDR3 region is CASRGDSFTGELFF. CDR3 coding DNA: TGTGCCAGCAGGGGGGACAGCTTCACCGGGGAGCTGTTTTTT.

The chain is built from TRBV6-5 and TRBJ2-2, with TRBD2 as a possible D gene (5 bases). CDR1 is MNHEY, CDR2 SVGAGI, per germline. This CDR3 is built from 14 residues. The ends were cut back, 8 bases at V and 0 bases at J, with 10 bases in the middle. CDR3 nucleotide sequence: TGTGCCAGCGGACTTAGCGCGAACACCGGGGAGCTGTTTTTT. Encoded protein: CASGLSANTGELFF.

This clone has a handful of counts. The rearrangement joins TRBV19 to TRBJ1-4; D is ambiguous. This CDR3 comprises 11 residues. V lost 3 bases, J lost 6 bases, and 2 bases lay in between. Germline CDR1 is LNHDA and CDR2 is SQIVND (reference sequence). The CDR3 loop is CASSIYEKLFF. The CDR3 DNA reads as TGTGCCAGTAGTATTTATGAAAAACTGTTTTTT.

This clone was recorded a few times. V is TRBV19 and J is TRBJ1-2; 10 positions match TRBD1. J was trimmed by 4 bases and V by 7 bases; bases with no gene match: 3. Germline values: CDR1 LNHDA, CDR2 SQIVND (reference sequence). CDR3 size: 13 residues. The chain's CDR3 is CASKRQGAYGYTF. CDR3 in DNA: TGTGCCAGTAAACGACAGGGGGCCTATGGCTACACCTTC.

J is TRBJ1-6 and V is TRBV6-5; 9 positions match TRBD1. V dropped 7 bases and J dropped 10; count of bases not matched to a gene: 8. This CDR3 contains 14 residues. CDR1 MNHEY and CDR2 SVGAGI come from the germline V gene. The CDR3 DNA is TGTGCCAGCACCACGGGACAGGGAAGGTCACCCCTCCACTTT. Protein: CASTTGQGRSPLHF.

The CDR3 here is CASSPGAGRTDTQYF. DNA of the CDR3: TGTGCCAGCAGCCCCGGGGCTGGCCGCACAGATACGCAGTATTTT. The chain joins TRBV11-3 to TRBJ2-3; D tentatively fits TRBD1 or TRBD2 (5 bases each). This CDR3 spans 15 amino acids. Germline CDR1 SGHNT, CDR2 YENEEA. The V end was cut by 5 bases, the J end by 1 base, with 13 bases between. Complete variable domain (other parts from reference TRBV11-3 and TRBJ2-3): EAGVVQSPRYKIIEKKQPVAFWCNPISGHNTLYWYLQNLGQGPELLIRYENEEAVDDSQLPKDRFSAERLKGVDSTLKIQPAELGDSAVYLCASSPGAGRTDTQYFGPGTRLTVL.

This chain joins TRBV5-1 and TRBJ1-1; maybe TRBD1 (5 bases). V lost 0 bases to trimming and J lost 10 bases, with 16 bases between them. The CDR3 length is 14 residues. The V gene's germline CDR1 is SGHRS and CDR2 YFSETQ. CDR3 in DNA: TGCGCCAGCAGCTTGGGCCCCCTGGGGCGGGGAGCTTTCTTT. Amino acids: CASSLGPLGRGAFF.

This sequence joins TRBV2 and TRBJ2-2, with D maybe TRBD2 (6 bases). V lost 4 bases and J 3 bases, leaving 6 bases between the germline ends. The CDR3 covers 13 residues. Germline-derived CDR1 and CDR2 are SNHLY and FYNNEI. The CDR3 here is CASSGDYTGELFF. In DNA form, the CDR3 reads TGTGCCAGCAGTGGGGACTACACCGGGGAGCTGTTTTTT.

The chain links TRBV5-6 to TRBJ2-3; 8 nucleotides line up with TRBD1. Per germline, CDR1 SGHDT and CDR2 YYEEEE. V dropped 3 bases and J dropped 0; count of bases not matched to a gene: 12. The CDR3 runs 18 residues. CDR3 loop: CASSSFGTGSPSTDTQYF. The CDR3 nucleotides are TGTGCCAGCAGCTCATTCGGGACAGGAAGTCCTAGCACAGATACGCAGTATTTT.